Below are 24 T cell receptor beta chains sequenced from a single sample in a study of cytomegalovirus exposure and HLA in healthy donors. The study ran its PCR with 60 Vbeta and 13 Jbeta primers. TCRdb's table, derived via immunoSEQ multiplex PCR, lists solely in-frame clones and lacks some. The table lists almost 200,000 clones, less than 80% of them singletons. The sample comprised PBMCs. These TCRs come from a woman between 25 and 40 years old in good health and CMV-seropositive.

This clone was seen a handful of times. The chain has TRBV25-1 and TRBJ1-5; D not resolved. Per the germline V gene, CDR1 is MGHDK and CDR2 is SYGVNS. Between the trimmed V and J ends, which lost 3 bases and 5 bases, there was a span of 8 bases. The CDR3 length is 13 residues. The DNA for the CDR3 is TGTGCCAGCAGTGATGGGCCGGATCAGCCCCAGCATTTT. The encoded protein is CASSDGPDQPQHF.

This chain uses TRBV19 with TRBJ2-5; 10 nucleotides match TRBD2. V gave up 9 bases and J gave up 4 bases; unmatched junction bases: 8. The CDR3 loop spans 14 amino acids. CDR1 is LNHDA and CDR2 is SQIVND in the germline V gene (reference sequence). The CDR3 protein is CASGFSGGLETQYF. CDR3 DNA sequence: TGTGCCAGCGGTTTTAGCGGGGGGTTAGAGACCCAGTACTTC.

This rearrangement joins TRBV5-1 to TRBJ1-2; D perhaps matches TRBD1 (6 bases). Trimming removed 0 bases at V and 4 bases at J, with 10 bases between. The CDR3 covers 14 residues. Germline assignment: CDR1 SGHRS and CDR2 YFSETQ. The CDR3 loop reads CASSLEGDFYGYTF. For the CDR3, the DNA is TGCGCCAGCAGCTTGGAGGGGGATTTCTATGGCTACACCTTC.

This chain uses TRBV6-1 with TRBJ2-1; 8 bases are a match to TRBD2. The V segment lost 0 bases and the J segment 0 bases; nucleotides outside the gene matches: 1. The germline V gene has CDR1 MNHNS and CDR2 SASEGT. The CDR3 covers 16 residues. CDR3: CASSEASGSSYNEQFF. In nucleotides, the CDR3 is TGTGCCAGCAGTGAAGCAAGCGGGAGCTCCTACAATGAGCAGTTCTTC.

This clone was found a few times. The rearrangement uses TRBV6-5 and TRBJ1-1, with TRBD1 matching 7 bases. The CDR3 has 15 amino acids. The germline CDR1 and CDR2 sequences are MNHEY and SVGAGI. The J segment lost 3 bases and the V segment lost 6 bases, leaving 10 bases of the junction unmatched. Here the CDR3 reads CASRNPGTDYTEAFF. In nucleotides, the CDR3 is TGTGCCAGCAGAAATCCCGGGACAGATTACACTGAAGCTTTCTTT.

This chain links TRBV29-1 with TRBJ1-1, with no clear D. CDR1 is SQVTM, CDR2 ANQGSEA, per germline. This CDR3 spans 14 amino acids. V lost 6 bases and J lost 1, with 15 bases in between. CDR3 loop: CSVRGDGENTEAFF. In DNA, the CDR3 is TGCAGCGTGCGCGGGGATGGGGAGAACACTGAAGCTTTCTTT.

The chain uses TRBV4-1 and TRBJ2-3, with 8 bases that match TRBD1. With 5 bases clipped from V and 2 bases from J, the junction kept 12 bases outside the gene matches. This CDR3 is 17 amino acids long. Germline V gene lookup returns CDR1 MGHRA and CDR2 YSYEKL. Here the CDR3 DNA reads TGCGCCAGCAGCGGGACGGGAAGGACAGGGCCCACAGATACGCAGTATTTT. Translation gives CASSGTGRTGPTDTQYF.

The chain joins TRBV5-6 to TRBJ2-7; D is unresolved. V lost 1 base and J 3 bases, leaving 5 bases between the germline ends. Germline CDR1 and CDR2: SGHDT and YYEEEE. This CDR3 comprises 12 residues. CDR3 residues: CASSLYSYEQYF. The CDR3 DNA reads as TGTGCCAGCAGCTTGTACAGCTACGAGCAGTACTTC.

The chain links TRBV7-7 to TRBJ2-5, with 8 bases lining up with TRBD2. Germline V gives CDR1 SSHAT, CDR2 FNYEAQ (reference sequence). This CDR3 has 15 amino acids. J lost 5 bases, V lost 7 bases, and 12 bases had no gene match. Here the CDR3 DNA reads TGTGCCAGCACCAAGCAACGGGGGGGCCTCGAGACCCAGTACTTC. This gives the protein CASTKQRGGLETQYF.

The V call is TRBV5-6, the J call TRBJ2-5; D is possibly TRBD1 (6 bases). Matching the DNA end better, TRBJ2-7 makes the J call doubtful. The CDR3 runs to 14 residues. Germline lookup yields CDR1 SGHDT and CDR2 YYEEEE. CDR3 sequence reads: CASSSYRAGYEQYF. The CDR3 DNA reads as TGTGCCAGCAGCTCCTACAGGGCCGGCTACGAGCAGTACTTC.

This sequence joins TRBV2 and TRBJ2-5, with D possibly being TRBD2 (5 bases). The CDR3 has 13 residues. The V gene lost 2 bases and the J gene lost 5 bases, with 9 bases spanning the gap. Germline CDR1 is SNHLY and CDR2 is FYNNEI. The CDR3 spells CASSETSRETQYF. The DNA for the CDR3 is TGTGCCAGCAGTGAAACTAGTCGGGAGACCCAGTACTTC.

V gene TRBV7-8 combines with J gene TRBJ1-2, with 9 bases aligning to TRBD1. Trimming cost V 6 bases and J 8 bases; bases outside gene matches: 16. Germline V gene lookup returns CDR1 SGHVS and CDR2 FQNEAQ. The CDR3 is 16 amino acids. In DNA, the CDR3 is TGTGCCAGCAGTTATTTTCCGGGACAGGGTCGGGGCGGCTACACCTTC. Residues: CASSYFPGQGRGGYTF.

This chain connects TRBV6-5 to TRBJ1-3; the D gene is possibly TRBD1 (6 bases). The CDR3 extends over 14 amino acids. V gave up 6 bases and J gave up 7 bases, with 16 bases separating them. Germline CDR1 reads MNHEY; CDR2 reads SVGAGI. CDR3 nucleotide sequence: TGTGCCAGCAGAACGGGACAACGTCAGAACACCATATATTTT. Translating gives CASRTGQRQNTIYF.

The rearrangement joins TRBV6-5 to TRBJ2-7, with TRBD1 identical over 7 bases. J gave up 0 bases and V 5 bases, and 7 bases lay outside the gene matches. Looked up from germline, CDR1 is MNHEY and CDR2 is SVGAGI. The CDR3 is made up of 15 amino acids. The DNA of the CDR3 is TGTGCCAGCAGTCTTGGACAGGACCCCTCCTACGAGCAGTACTTC. Translated: CASSLGQDPSYEQYF.

The chain is built from TRBV7-2 and TRBJ1-6; D unresolved. The V gene lost 3 bases and the J gene lost 4 bases, with 10 bases spanning the gap. The CDR3 spans 15 residues. Per the germline V gene, CDR1 is SGHTA and CDR2 is FQGNSA. The CDR3 here is CASSFEQIYNSPLHF. The CDR3 DNA follows: TGTGCCAGCAGCTTCGAACAGATATATAATTCACCCCTCCACTTT.

The V gene is TRBV18, the J gene TRBJ2-6; 8 bases fit TRBD1. The V gene's germline CDR1 is KGHSH and CDR2 LQKENI. This CDR3 has 19 residues. J gave up 3 bases and V 5 bases, and 15 bases lay outside the gene matches. The DNA of the CDR3 is TGTGCCAGCTCAGCATGGTCCCCAGGGGGCGTGCGTGGGGCCAACGTCCTGACTTTC. This gives the protein CASSAWSPGGVRGANVLTF.

This rearrangement joins TRBV7-8 to TRBJ2-1, with 9 bases aligning to TRBD2. V lost 4 bases, J lost 0 bases, and 16 bases stayed unmatched. The CDR3 consists of 20 residues. Looked up from germline, CDR1 is SGHVS and CDR2 is FQNEAQ. The CDR3 is CASSSRIVAGVLSSYNEQFF. DNA of the CDR3: TGTGCCAGCAGCTCTCGTATAGTAGCGGGGGTCCTGAGCTCCTACAATGAGCAGTTCTTC. The full variable domain, rest sourced from reference TRBV7-8 and TRBJ2-1, is GAGVSQSPRYKVAKRGQDVALRCDPISGHVSLFWYQQALGQGPEFLTYFQNEAQLDKSGLPSDRFFAERPEGSVSTLKIQRTQQEDSAVYLCASSSRIVAGVLSSYNEQFFGPGTRLTVL.

There are a few counts of this clone. In DNA form, the CDR3 reads TGTGCCACCAGCAGAGCGACAGGCGAAGCTTTCTTT. Translating gives CATSRATGEAFF. The chain links TRBV15 to TRBJ1-1; TRBD1 might be the D (6 bases). The CDR3 has 12 residues. Trimming removed 1 base from V and 8 bases from J, with 8 bases in between. Germline assignment: CDR1 LNHNV and CDR2 YYDKDF (reference sequence).

J is TRBJ1-6 and V is TRBV13; TRBD1 agrees at 7 bases. This CDR3 is 19 amino acids long. The germline V gene has CDR1 PRHDT and CDR2 FYEKMQ (reference sequence). The J segment lost 0 bases and the V segment lost 5 bases, leaving 13 bases of the junction unmatched. The CDR3 region has the DNA TGTGCCAGCAGCATCCGGGACAGCGCTAAGAGCTCCTATAATTCACCCCTCCACTTT. This sequence encodes CASSIRDSAKSSYNSPLHF.

This clone was observed a single time. The chain links TRBV6-1 to TRBJ2-7; 7 bases match TRBD1. This CDR3 comprises 14 residues. The J segment lost 5 bases and the V segment lost 7 bases, leaving 11 bases of the junction unmatched. CDR1 and CDR2 (germline): MNHNS, SASEGT. In DNA form, the CDR3 reads TGTGCCAGCACCGATGTGAGGGGGCAGAACGAGCAGTACTTC. Its protein is CASTDVRGQNEQYF.

This clone appeared a few times. The chain is built from TRBV4-3 and TRBJ2-1; 9 positions match TRBD1. The CDR3 is 15 amino acids. Germline CDR1 is LGHNA and CDR2 is YSLEER. V dropped 1 base and J dropped 7; count of bases not matched to a gene: 5. The DNA of the CDR3 is TGCGCCAGCAGCCAAGTGGGGGACAGGGATAATGAGCAGTTCTTC. Its translation: CASSQVGDRDNEQFF.

The chain recombines TRBV10-3 with TRBJ2-7, with D uncertain. CDR1 and CDR2 from the germline V gene are ENHRY and SYGVKD. CDR3 length equals 13 residues. Trimming took off 6 bases at V and 3 bases at J, with 12 bases between the two ends. The CDR3: CAISLGQYYEQYF. The CDR3 DNA follows: TGTGCCATCAGCCTTGGGCAGTACTACGAGCAGTACTTC.

The rearrangement joins TRBV19 to TRBJ2-5; possibly TRBD2 for D (5 bases). V gave up 9 bases and J gave up 2 bases, with 10 bases separating them. Germline CDR1 LNHDA, CDR2 SQIVND (reference sequence). The CDR3 contains 12 residues. In nucleotides, the CDR3 is TGTGCCAGCAGCGGTCCGCAAGAGACCCAGTACTTC. It translates to CASSGPQETQYF. Complete variable domain (other parts from reference TRBV19 and TRBJ2-5): DGGITQSPKYLFRKEGQNVTLSCEQNLNHDAMYWYRQDPGQGLRLIYYSQIVNDFQKGDIAEGYSVSREKKESFPLTVTSAQKNPTAFYLCASSGPQETQYFGPGTRLLVL.

The chain has TRBV5-1 and TRBJ1-1; tentatively, D is TRBD1 (6 bases). The germline gives CDR1 SGHRS, CDR2 YFSETQ. The CDR3 has 14 amino acids. V lost 6 bases and J lost 3, with 15 bases in between. The CDR3 bases are TGCGCCAGCACTTCCGATGGGGGCGACACTGAAGCTTTCTTT. Translating gives CASTSDGGDTEAFF.